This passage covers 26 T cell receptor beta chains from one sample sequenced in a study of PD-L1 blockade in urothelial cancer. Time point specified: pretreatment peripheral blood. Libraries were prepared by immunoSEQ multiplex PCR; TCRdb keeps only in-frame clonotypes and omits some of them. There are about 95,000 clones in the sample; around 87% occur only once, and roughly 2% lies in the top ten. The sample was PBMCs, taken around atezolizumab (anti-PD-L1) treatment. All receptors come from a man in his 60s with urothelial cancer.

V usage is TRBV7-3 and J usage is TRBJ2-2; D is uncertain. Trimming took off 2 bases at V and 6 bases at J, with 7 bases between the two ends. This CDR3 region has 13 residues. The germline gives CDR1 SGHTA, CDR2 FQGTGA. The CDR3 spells CASSLFLAGELFF. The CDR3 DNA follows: TGTGCCAGCAGCTTATTTCTCGCCGGGGAGCTGTTTTTT. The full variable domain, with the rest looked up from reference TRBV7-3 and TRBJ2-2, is GAGVSQTPSNKVTEKGKYVELRCDPISGHTALYWYRQSLGQGPEFLIYFQGTGAADDSGLPNDRFFAVRPEGSVSTLKIQRTERGDSAVYLCASSLFLAGELFFGEGSRLTVL.

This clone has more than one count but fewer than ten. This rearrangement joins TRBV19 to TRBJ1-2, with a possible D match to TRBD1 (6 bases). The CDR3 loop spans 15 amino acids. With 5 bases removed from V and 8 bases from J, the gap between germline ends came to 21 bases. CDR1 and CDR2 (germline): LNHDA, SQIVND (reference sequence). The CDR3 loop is CASSGGDTPIWGYTF. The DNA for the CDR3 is TGTGCCAGTAGTGGGGGGGACACCCCTATCTGGGGCTACACCTTC. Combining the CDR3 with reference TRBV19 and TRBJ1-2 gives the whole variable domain DGGITQSPKYLFRKEGQNVTLSCEQNLNHDAMYWYRQDPGQGLRLIYYSQIVNDFQKGDIAEGYSVSREKKESFPLTVTSAQKNPTAFYLCASSGGDTPIWGYTFGSGTRLTVV.

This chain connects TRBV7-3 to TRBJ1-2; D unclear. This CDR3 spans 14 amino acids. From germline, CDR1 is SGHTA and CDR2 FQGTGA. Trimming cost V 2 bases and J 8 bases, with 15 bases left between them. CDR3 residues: CASSLSARSQGYTF. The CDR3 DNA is TGTGCCAGCAGCTTATCTGCCAGGTCCCAAGGCTACACCTTC.

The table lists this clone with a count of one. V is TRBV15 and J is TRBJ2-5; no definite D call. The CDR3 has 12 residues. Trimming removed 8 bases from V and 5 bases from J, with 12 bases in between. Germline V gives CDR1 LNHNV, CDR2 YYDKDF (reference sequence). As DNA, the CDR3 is TGTGCCACCGGGCGATTCTTGGAGACCCAGTACTTC. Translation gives CATGRFLETQYF.

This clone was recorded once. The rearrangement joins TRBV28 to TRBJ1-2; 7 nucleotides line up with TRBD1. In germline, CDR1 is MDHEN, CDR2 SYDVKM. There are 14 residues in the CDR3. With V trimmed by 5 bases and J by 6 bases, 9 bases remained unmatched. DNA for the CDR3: TGTGCCAGCAGTGGACAGGATCCTTGGCATGGCTACACCTTC. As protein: CASSGQDPWHGYTF.

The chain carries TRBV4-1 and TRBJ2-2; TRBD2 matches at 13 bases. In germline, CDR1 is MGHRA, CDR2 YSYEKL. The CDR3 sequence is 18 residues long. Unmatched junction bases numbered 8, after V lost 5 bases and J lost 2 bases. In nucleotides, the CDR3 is TGCGCCAGCAGCTACACTAGCGGGGGGGCTGCAAACACCGGGGAGCTGTTTTTT. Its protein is CASSYTSGGAANTGELFF.

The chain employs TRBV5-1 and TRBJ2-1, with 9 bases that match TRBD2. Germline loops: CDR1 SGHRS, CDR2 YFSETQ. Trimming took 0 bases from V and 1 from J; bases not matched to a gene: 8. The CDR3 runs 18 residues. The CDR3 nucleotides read TGCGCCAGCAGCTTGGGAGCGGGGGGCCTTAGGTCCTACAATGAGCAGTTCTTC. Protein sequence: CASSLGAGGLRSYNEQFF.

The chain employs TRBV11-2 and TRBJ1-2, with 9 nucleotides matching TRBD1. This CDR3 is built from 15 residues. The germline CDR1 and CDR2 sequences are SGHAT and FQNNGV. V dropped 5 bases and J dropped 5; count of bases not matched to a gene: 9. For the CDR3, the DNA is TGTGCCAGCAGCCCACCCGGACAGGGGAGGTATGGCTACACCTTC. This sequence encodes CASSPPGQGRYGYTF.

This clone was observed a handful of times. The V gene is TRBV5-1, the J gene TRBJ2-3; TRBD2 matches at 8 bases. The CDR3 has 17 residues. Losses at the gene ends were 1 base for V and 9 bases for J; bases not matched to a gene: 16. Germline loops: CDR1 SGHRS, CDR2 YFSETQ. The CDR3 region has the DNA TGCGCCAGCAGCTTGACCCCCGGACTAGCTGGAGGTGACACGCAGTATTTT. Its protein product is CASSLTPGLAGGDTQYF.

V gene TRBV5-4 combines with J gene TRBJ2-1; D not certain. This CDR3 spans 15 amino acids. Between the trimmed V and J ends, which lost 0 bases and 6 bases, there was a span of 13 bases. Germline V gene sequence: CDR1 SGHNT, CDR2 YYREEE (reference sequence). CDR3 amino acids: CASSLDPGPANEQFF. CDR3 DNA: TGTGCCAGCAGCTTGGACCCGGGTCCGGCCAATGAGCAGTTCTTC. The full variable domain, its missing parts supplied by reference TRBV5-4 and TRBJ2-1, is ETGVTQSPTHLIKTRGQQVTLRCSSQSGHNTVSWYQQALGQGPQFIFQYYREEENGRGNFPPRFSGLQFPNYSSELNVNALELDDSALYLCASSLDPGPANEQFFGPGTRLTVL.

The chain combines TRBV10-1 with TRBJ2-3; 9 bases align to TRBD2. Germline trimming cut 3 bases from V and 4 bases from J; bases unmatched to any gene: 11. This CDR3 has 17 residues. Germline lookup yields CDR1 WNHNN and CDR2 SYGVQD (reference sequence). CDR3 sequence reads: CASSDGGLASSPDTQYF. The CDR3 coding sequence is TGCGCCAGCAGTGACGGGGGACTAGCCTCGTCCCCAGATACGCAGTATTTT.

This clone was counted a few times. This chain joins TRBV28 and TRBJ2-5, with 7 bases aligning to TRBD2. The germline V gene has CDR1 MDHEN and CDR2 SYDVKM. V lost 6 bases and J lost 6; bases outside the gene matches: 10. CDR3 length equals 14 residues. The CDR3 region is CASSPPAGEQTQYF. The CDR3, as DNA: TGTGCCAGCAGCCCTCCGGCGGGAGAACAGACCCAGTACTTC.

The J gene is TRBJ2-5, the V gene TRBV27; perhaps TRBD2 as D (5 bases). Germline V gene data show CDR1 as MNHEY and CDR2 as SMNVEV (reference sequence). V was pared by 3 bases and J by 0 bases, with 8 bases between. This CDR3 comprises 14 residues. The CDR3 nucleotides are TGTGCCAGCAGTTTGCGGGCGGACCAAGAGACCCAGTACTTC. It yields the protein CASSLRADQETQYF.

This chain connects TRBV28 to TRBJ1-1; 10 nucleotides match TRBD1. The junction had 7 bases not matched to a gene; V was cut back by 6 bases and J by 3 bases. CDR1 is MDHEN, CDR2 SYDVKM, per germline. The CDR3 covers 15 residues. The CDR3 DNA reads TGTGCCAGCAGATTACTGACAGGGGGCGACACTGAAGCTTTCTTT. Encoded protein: CASRLLTGGDTEAFF.

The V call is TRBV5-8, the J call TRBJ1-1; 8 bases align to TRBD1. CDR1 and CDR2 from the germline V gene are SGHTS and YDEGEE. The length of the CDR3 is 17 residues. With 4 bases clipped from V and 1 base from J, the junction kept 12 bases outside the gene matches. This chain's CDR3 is CASSPGQGLRENTEAFF. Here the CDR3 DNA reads TGTGCCAGCAGCCCCGGACAGGGTTTGCGGGAGAACACTGAAGCTTTCTTT.

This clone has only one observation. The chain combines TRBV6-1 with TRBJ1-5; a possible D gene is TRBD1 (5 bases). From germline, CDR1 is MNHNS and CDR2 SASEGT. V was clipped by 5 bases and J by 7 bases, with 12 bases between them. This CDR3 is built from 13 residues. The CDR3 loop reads CASSPGGGQPQHF. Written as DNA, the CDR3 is TGTGCCAGCAGTCCCGGGGGTGGGCAGCCCCAGCATTTT.

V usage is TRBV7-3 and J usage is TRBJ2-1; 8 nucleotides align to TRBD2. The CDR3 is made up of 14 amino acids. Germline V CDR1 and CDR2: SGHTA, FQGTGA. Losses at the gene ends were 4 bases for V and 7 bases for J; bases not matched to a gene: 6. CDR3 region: CASSSRGGGNEQFF. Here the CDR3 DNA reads TGTGCCAGCAGCTCCCGGGGGGGCGGGAATGAGCAGTTCTTC.

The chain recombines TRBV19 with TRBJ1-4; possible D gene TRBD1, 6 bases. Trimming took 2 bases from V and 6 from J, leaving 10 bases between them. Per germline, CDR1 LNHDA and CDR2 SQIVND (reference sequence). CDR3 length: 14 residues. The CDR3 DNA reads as TGTGCCAGTAGTATACAGGGGAGTGATGAAAAACTGTTTTTT. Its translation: CASSIQGSDEKLFF.

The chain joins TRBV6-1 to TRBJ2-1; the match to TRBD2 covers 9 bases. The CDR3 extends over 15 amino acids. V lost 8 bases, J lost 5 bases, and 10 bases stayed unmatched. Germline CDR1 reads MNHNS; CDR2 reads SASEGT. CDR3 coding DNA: TGTGCCAGCCTGGGGGCTAGCGGGGCTGACAATGAGCAGTTCTTC. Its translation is CASLGASGADNEQFF.

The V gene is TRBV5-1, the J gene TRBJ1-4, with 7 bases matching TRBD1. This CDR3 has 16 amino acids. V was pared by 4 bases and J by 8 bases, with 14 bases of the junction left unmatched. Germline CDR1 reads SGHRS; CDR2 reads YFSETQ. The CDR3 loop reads CASSAPRQGGGEKLFF. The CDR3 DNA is TGCGCCAGCAGCGCGCCAAGACAGGGCGGGGGGGAAAAACTGTTTTTT. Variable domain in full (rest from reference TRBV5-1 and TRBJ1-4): KAGVTQTPRYLIKTRGQQVTLSCSPISGHRSVSWYQQTPGQGLQFLFEYFSETQRNKGNFPGRFSGRQFSNSRSEMNVSTLELGDSALYLCASSAPRQGGGEKLFFGSGTQLSVL.

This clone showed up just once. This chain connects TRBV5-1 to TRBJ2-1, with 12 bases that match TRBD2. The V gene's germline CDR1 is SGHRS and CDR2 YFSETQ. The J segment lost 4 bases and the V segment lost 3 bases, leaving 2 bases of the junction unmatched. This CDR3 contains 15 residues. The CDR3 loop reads CASSSTSGRYNEQFF. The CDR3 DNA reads TGCGCCAGCAGCTCGACTAGCGGGAGATACAATGAGCAGTTCTTC. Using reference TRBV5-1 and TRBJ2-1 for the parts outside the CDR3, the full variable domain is KAGVTQTPRYLIKTRGQQVTLSCSPISGHRSVSWYQQTPGQGLQFLFEYFSETQRNKGNFPGRFSGRQFSNSRSEMNVSTLELGDSALYLCASSSTSGRYNEQFFGPGTRLTVL.

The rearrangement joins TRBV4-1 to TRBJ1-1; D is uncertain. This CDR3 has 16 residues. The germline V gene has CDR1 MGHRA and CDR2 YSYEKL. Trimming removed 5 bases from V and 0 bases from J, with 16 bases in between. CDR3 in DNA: TGCGCCAGCAGCGACCCGAGGTCTGGTATGAACACTGAAGCTTTCTTT. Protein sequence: CASSDPRSGMNTEAFF.

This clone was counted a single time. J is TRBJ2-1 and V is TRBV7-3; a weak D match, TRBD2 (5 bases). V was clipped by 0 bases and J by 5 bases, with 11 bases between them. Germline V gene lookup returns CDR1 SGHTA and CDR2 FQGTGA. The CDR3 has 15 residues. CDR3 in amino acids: CASSLTSGLNNEQFF. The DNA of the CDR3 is TGTGCCAGCAGCTTAACCAGCGGACTTAACAATGAGCAGTTCTTC.

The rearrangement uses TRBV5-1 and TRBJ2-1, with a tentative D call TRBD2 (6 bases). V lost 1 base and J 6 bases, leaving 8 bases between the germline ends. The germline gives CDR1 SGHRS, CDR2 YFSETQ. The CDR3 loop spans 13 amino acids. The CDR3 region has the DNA TGCGCCAGCAGCTTGCAACTAGCCAATGAGCAGTTCTTC. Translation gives CASSLQLANEQFF.

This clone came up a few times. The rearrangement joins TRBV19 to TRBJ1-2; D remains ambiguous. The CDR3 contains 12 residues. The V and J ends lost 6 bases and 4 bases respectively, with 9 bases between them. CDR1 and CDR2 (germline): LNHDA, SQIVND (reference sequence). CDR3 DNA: TGTGCCAGTAGACGCAAACTCTATGGCTACACCTTC. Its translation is CASRRKLYGYTF.

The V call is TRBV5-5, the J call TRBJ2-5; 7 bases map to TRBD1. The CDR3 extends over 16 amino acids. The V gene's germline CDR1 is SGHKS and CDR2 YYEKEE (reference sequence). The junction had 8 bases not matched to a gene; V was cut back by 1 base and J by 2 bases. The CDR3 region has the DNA TGTGCCAGCAGCTTGTCTGGGACAGCGACACAAGAGACCCAGTACTTC. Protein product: CASSLSGTATQETQYF.